This T cell receptor (beta chain) was observed in a study of blood T cell repertoires in COVID-19. Living in 24 US areas, the participants were between roughly 18 and 95 years of age. Per the study methods: Reference gene primer amplification gave estimated nucleated cell counts. Clones were sequenced by immunoSEQ multiplex PCR, and TCRdb holds only the in-frame ones, with some missing. V and J calls and clone size are those listed in that table; D and trimming were worked out from the DNA. Among a few hundred thousand clones listed, about 91% were seen once. CDR3 length: 15 residues. Germline V lookup: CDR1 MNHEY, CDR2 SMNVEV (reference sequence). The V gene end was trimmed by 6 bases and the J gene end by 3 bases; junction bases not matched to a gene: 7.

Material: PBMCs or T cells enriched from blood (not recorded which). V is TRBV27 and J is TRBJ1-4, with 7 bases lining up with TRBD1. The TCR originated in a woman between 40 and 50 years old with acute COVID-19. The CDR3 DNA follows: TGTGCCAGCAGACCCCAGGGGGTAGCTAATGAAAAACTGTTTTTT. Protein product: CASRPQGVANEKLFF.